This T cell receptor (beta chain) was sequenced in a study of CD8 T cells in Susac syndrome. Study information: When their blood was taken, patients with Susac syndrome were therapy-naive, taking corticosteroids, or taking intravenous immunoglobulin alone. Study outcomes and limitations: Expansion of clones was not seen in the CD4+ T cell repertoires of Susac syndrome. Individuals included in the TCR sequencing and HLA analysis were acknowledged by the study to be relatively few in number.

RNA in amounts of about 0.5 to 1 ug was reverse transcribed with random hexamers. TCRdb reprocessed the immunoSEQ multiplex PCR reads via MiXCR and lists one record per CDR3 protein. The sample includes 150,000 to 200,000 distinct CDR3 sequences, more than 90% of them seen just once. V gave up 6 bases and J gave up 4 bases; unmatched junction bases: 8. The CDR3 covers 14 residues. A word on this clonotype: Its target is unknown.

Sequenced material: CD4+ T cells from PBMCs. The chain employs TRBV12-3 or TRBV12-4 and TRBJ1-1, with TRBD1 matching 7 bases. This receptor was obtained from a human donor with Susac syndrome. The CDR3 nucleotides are TGTGCCAGCAGCCCGACAGGGTCGGGCACTGAAGCTTTCTTT. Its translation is CASSPTGSGTEAFF.